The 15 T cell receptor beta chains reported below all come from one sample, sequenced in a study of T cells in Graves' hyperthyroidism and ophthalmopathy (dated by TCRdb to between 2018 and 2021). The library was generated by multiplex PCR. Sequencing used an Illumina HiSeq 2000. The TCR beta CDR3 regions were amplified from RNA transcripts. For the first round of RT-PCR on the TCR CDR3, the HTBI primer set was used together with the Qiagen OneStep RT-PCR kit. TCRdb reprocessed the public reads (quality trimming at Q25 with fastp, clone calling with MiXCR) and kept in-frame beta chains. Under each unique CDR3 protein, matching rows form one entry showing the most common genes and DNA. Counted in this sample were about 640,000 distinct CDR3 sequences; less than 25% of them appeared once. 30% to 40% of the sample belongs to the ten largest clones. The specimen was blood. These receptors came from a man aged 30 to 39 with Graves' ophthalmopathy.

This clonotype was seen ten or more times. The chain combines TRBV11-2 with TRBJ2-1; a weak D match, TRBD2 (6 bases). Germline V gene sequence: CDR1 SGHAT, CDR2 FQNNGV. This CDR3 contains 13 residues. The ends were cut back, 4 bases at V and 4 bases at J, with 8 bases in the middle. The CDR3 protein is CASSWTTYNEQFF. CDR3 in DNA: TGTGCCAGCAGCTGGACTACTTACAATGAGCAGTTCTTC.

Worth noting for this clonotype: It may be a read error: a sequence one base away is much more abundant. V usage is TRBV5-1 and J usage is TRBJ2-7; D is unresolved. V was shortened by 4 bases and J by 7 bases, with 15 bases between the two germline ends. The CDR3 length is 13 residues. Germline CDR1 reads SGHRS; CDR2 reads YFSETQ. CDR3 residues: CASSVRLDGEQYF. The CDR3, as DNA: TGCGCCAGCAGCGTGCGGCTGGACGGGGAGCAGTACTTC.

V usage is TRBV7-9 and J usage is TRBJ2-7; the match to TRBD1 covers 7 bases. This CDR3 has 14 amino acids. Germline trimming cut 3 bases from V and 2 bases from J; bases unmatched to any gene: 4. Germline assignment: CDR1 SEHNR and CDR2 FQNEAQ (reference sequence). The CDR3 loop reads CASSFATGPYEQYF. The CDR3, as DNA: TGTGCCAGCAGCTTCGCGACAGGGCCCTACGAGCAGTACTTC.

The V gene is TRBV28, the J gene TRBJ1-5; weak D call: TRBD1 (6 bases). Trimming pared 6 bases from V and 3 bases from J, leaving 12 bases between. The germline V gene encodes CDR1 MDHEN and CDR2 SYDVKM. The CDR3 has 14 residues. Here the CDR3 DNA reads TGTGCCAGCAGCTTCCGGGACACCAATCAGCCCCAGCATTTT. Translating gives CASSFRDTNQPQHF.

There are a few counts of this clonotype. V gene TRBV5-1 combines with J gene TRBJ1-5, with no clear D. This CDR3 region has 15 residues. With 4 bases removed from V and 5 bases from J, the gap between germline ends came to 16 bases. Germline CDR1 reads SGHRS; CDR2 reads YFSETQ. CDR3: CASSPEGFPDQPQHF. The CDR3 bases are TGCGCCAGCAGCCCGGAGGGTTTCCCCGATCAGCCCCAGCATTTT. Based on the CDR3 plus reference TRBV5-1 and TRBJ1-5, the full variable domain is KAGVTQTPRYLIKTRGQQVTLSCSPISGHRSVSWYQQTPGQGLQFLFEYFSETQRNKGNFPGRFSGRQFSNSRSEMNVSTLELGDSALYLCASSPEGFPDQPQHFGDGTRLSIL.

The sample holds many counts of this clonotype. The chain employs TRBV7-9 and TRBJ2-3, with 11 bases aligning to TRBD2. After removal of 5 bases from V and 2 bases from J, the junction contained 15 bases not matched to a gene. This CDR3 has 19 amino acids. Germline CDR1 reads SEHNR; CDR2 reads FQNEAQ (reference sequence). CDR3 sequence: CASSPREGTSGAFTDTQYF. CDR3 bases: TGTGCCAGCAGCCCCCGTGAGGGGACTAGCGGCGCGTTCACAGATACGCAGTATTTT.

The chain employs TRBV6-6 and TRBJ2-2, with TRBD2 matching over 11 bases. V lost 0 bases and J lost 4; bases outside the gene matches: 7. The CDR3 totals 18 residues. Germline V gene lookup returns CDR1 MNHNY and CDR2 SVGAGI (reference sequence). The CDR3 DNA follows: TGTGCCAGCAGTTACTCCACGGTAGCGGGAGGGGGCACCGGGGAGCTGTTTTTT. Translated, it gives CASSYSTVAGGGTGELFF.

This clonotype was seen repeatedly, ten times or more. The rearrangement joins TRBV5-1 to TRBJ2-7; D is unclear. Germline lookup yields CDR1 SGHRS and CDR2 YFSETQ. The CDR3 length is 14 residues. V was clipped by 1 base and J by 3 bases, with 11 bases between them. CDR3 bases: TGCGCCAGCAGCTTGAGTGGGGTTGTCTACGAGCAGTACTTC. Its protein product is CASSLSGVVYEQYF.

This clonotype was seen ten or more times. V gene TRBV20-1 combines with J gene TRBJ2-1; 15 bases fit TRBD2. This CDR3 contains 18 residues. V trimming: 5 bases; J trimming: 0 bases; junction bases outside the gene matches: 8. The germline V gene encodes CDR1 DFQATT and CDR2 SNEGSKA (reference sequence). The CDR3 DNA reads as TGCAGTGCTCCGAGGACTAGCGGGAGGGAAAGCTCCTACAATGAGCAGTTCTTC. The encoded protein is CSAPRTSGRESSYNEQFF.

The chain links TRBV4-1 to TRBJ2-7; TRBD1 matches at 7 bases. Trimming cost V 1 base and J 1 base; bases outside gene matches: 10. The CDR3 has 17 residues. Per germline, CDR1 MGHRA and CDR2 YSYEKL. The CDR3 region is CASSQGRQGSISYEQYF. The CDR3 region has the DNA TGCGCCAGCAGCCAAGGACGACAGGGCTCTATATCCTACGAGCAGTACTTC.

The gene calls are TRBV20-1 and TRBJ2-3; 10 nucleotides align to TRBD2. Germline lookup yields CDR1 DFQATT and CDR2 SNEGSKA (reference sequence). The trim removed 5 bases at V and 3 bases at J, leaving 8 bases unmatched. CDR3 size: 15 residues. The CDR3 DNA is TGCAGTGCTCCCAACCCTAGCGGGAGTACAGATACGCAGTATTTT. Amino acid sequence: CSAPNPSGSTDTQYF.

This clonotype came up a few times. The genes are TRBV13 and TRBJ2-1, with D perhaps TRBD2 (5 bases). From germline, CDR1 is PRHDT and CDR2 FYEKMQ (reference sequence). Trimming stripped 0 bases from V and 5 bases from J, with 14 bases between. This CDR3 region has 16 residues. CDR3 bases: TGTGCCAGCAGCTTAGGTCAGCGGCTCTCGAACAATGAGCAGTTCTTC. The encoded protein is CASSLGQRLSNNEQFF.

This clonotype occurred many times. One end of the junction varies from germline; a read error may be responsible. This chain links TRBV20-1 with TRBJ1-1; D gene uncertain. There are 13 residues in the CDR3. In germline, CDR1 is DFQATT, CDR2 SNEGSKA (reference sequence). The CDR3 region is CSAREQGNAEAFF. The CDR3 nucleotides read TGCAGTGCTAGAGAACAAGGGAACGCTGAAGCTTTCTTT.

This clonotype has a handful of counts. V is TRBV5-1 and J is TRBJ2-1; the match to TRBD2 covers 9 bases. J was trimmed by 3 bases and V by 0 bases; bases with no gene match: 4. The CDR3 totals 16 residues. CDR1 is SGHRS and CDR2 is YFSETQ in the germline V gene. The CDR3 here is CASSLAGTSNYNEQFF. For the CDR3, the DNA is TGCGCCAGCAGCTTGGCCGGGACTAGCAACTACAATGAGCAGTTCTTC.

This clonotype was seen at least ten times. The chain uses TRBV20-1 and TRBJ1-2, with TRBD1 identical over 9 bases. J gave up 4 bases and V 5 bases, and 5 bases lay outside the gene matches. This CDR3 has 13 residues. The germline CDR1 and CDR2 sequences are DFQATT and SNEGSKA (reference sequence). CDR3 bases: TGCAGTGCTTTGGGACAGGGACTCTATGGCTACACCTTC. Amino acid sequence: CSALGQGLYGYTF.